This T cell receptor (beta chain) stems from a study of T cells expressing NK-cell markers. About the research overall: With respect to HCMV, most of the eight sequenced donors were seropositive, and one was seronegative. The study, taken as a whole, reports: The same clonotypes also predominated in the CD3+CD56-NKG2C+ fraction of a handful of donors. Among CD8+ T cells from roughly six donors, dominant NKG2C+ clonotypes accounted for about 1.0-8%.

Germline V gene lookup returns CDR1 SSHAT and CDR2 FNYEAQ (reference sequence). The CDR3 spans 13 residues. Turning to this clonotype: As yet, its antigen is unknown.

TCR beta libraries carry UMIs added by 5'RACE template switching. TCRdb processed the 5' RACE reads again and assigns one entry to each CDR3 protein, with no DNA. This repertoire includes about 140,000 distinct CDR3 sequences. The J gene is TRBJ2-7, the V gene TRBV7-7. This TCR was recovered from a man between 18 and 35 years old in good health. The sample comprised blood T cells: a sorted CD56 or NKG2C T cell subset, CD4+ or CD8+ T cells, or bulk PBMC T cells (not recorded which). The CDR3 loop is CASSLNGDYEQYF.